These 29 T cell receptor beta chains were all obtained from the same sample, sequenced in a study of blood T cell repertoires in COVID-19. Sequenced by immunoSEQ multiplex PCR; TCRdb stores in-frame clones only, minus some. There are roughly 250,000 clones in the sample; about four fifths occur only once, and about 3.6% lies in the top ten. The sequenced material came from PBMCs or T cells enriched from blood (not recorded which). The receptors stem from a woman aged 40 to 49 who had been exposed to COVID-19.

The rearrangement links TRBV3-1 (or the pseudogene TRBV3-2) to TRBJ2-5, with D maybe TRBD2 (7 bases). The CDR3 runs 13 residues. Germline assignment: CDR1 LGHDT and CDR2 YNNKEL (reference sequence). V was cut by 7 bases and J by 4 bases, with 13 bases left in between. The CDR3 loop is CASKGGARETQYF. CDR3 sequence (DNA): TGTGCCAGCAAGGGGGGGGCACGAGAGACCCAGTACTTC.

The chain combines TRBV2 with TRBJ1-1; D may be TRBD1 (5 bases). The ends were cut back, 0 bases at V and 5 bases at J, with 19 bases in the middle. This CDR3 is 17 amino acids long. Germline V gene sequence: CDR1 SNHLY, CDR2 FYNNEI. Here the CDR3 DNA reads TGTGCCAGCAGTGAAGCGTGGGCAGGGCGAGAGTTGACTGAAGCTTTCTTT. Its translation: CASSEAWAGRELTEAFF.

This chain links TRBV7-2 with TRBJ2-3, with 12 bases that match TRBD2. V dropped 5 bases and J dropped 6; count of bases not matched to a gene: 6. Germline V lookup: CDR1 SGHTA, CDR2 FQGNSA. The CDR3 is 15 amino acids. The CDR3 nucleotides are TGTGCCAGCAGCAGAACTAGCGGGGGGCGGGATACGCAGTATTTT. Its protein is CASSRTSGGRDTQYF.

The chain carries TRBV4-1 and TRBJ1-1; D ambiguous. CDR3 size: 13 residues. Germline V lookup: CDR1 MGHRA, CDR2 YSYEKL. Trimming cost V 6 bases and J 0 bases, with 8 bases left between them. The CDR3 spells CASSAYLNTEAFF. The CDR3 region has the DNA TGCGCCAGCAGTGCCTATTTGAACACTGAAGCTTTCTTT.

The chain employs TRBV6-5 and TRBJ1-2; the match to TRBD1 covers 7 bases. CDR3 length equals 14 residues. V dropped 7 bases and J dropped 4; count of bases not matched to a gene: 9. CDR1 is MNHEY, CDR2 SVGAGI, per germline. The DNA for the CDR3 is TGTGCCAGCATTCTGGGACAGAAAACCTATGGCTACACCTTC. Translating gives CASILGQKTYGYTF.

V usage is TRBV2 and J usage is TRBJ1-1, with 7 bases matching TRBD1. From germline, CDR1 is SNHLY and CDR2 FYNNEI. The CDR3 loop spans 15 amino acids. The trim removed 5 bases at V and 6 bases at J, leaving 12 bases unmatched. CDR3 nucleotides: TGTGCCAGCAGTTCCCACGTACAGGGGTTCGCTGAAGCTTTCTTT. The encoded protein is CASSSHVQGFAEAFF.

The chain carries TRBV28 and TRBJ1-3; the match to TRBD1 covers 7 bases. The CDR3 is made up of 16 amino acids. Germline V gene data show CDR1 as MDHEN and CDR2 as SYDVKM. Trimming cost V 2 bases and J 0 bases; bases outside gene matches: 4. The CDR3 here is CASSLDPGGSGNTIYF. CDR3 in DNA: TGTGCCAGCAGTTTAGACCCAGGGGGCTCTGGAAACACCATATATTTT.

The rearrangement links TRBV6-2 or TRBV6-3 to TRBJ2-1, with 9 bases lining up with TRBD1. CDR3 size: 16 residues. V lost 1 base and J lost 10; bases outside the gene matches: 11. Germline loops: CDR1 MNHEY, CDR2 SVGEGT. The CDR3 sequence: CASSYYRGRIIDEQFF. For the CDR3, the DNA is TGTGCCAGCAGTTACTACAGGGGGCGGATCATCGACGAGCAGTTCTTC.

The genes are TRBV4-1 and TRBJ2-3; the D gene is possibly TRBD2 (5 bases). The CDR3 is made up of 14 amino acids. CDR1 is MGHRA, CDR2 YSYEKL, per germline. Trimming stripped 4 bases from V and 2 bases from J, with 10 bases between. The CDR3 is CASSPGDYTDTQYF. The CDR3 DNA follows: TGCGCCAGCAGCCCAGGTGACTACACAGATACGCAGTATTTT.

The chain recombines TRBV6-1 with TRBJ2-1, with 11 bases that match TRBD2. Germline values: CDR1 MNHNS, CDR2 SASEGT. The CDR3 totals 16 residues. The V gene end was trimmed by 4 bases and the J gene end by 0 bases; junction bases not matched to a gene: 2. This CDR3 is CASSATSGDSYNEQFF. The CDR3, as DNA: TGTGCCAGCAGTGCGACTAGCGGGGACTCCTACAATGAGCAGTTCTTC.

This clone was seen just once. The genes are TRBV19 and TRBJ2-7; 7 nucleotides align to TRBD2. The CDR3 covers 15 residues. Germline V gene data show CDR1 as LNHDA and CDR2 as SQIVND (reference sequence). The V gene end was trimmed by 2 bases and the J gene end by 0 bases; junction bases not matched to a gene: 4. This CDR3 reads CASSITTGGSYEQYF. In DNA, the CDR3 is TGTGCCAGTAGTATAACGACGGGAGGCTCCTACGAGCAGTACTTC.

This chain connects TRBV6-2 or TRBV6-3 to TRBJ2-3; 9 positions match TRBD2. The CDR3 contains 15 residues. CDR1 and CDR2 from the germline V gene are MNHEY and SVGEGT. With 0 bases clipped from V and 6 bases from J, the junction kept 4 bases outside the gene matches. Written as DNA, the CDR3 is TGTGCCAGCAGTTACTCTGGGACTAGCCTGGATACGCAGTATTTT. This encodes CASSYSGTSLDTQYF.

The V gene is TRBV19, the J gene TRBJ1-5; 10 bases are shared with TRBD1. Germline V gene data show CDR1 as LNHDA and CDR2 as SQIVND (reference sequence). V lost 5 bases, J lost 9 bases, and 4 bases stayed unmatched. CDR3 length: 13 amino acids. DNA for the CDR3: TGTGCCAGTAGTCGACAGGGGGCAAGGCCCCAGCATTTT. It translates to CASSRQGARPQHF.

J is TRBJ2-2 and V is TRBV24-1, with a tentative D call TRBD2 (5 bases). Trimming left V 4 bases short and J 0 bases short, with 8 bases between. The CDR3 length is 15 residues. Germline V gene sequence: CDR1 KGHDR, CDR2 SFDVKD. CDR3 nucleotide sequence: TGTGCCACCAGTGAGGCCGGGGCGAACACCGGGGAGCTGTTTTTT. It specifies CATSEAGANTGELFF.

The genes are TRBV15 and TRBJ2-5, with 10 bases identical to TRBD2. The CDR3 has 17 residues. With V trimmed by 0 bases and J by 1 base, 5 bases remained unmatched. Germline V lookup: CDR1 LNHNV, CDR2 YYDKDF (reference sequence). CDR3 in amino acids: CATSRDLAGDAQETQYF. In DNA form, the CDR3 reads TGTGCCACCAGCAGAGATCTAGCGGGGGACGCCCAAGAGACCCAGTACTTC.

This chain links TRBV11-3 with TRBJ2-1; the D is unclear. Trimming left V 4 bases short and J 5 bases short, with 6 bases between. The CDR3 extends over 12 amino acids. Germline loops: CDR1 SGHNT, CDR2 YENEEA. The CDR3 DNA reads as TGTGCCAGCAGCTGGGCAAACAATGAGCAGTTCTTC. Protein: CASSWANNEQFF.

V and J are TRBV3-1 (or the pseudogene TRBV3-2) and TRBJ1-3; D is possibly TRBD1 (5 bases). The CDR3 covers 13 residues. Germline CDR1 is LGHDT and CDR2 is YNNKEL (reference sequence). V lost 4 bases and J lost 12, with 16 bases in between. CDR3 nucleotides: TGTGCCAGCAGCCCCACAGGTACCCCTCTCATATATTTT. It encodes CASSPTGTPLIYF.

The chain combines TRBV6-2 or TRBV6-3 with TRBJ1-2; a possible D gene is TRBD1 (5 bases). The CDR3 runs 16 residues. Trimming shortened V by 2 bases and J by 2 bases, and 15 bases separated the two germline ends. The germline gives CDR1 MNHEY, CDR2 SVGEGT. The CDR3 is CASSYPGGRNNYGYTF. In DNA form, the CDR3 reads TGTGCCAGCAGTTACCCGGGGGGACGGAACAACTATGGCTACACCTTC.

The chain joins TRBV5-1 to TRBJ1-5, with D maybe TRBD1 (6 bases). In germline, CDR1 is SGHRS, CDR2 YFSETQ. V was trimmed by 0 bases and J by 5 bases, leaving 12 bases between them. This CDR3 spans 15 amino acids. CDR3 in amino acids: CASSLEGRGYQPQHF. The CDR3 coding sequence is TGCGCCAGCAGCTTGGAGGGCAGGGGCTATCAGCCCCAGCATTTT.

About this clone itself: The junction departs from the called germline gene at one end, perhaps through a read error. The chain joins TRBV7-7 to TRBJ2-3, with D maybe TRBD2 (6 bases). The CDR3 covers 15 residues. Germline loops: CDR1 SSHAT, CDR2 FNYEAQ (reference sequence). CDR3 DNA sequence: TGTGCTAGCAGCTTAGCGGCTTTAGCGTTGGATACGCAGTATTTT. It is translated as CASSLAALALDTQYF. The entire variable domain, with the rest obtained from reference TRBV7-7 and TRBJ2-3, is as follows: GAGVSQSPRYKVTKRGQDVTLRCDPISSHATLYWYQQALGQGPEFLTYFNYEAQPDKSGLPSDRFSAERPEGSISTLTIQRTEQRDSAMYRCASSLAALALDTQYFGPGTRLTVL.

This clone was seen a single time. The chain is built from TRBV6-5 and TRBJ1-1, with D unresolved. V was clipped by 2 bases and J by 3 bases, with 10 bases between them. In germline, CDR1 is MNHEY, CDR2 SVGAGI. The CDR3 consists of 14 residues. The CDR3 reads CASSYGSRDTEAFF. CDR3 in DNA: TGTGCCAGCAGTTACGGATCGCGGGACACTGAAGCTTTCTTT.

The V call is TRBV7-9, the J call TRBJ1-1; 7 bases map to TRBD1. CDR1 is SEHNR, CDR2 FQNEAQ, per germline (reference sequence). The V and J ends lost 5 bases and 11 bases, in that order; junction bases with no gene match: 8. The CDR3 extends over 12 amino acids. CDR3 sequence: CASSPGQEGAFF. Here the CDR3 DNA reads TGTGCCAGCAGCCCTGGACAGGAAGGGGCTTTCTTT.

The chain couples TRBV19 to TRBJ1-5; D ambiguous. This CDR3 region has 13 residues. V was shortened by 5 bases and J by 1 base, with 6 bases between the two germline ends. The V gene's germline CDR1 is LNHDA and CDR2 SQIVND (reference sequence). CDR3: CASSVQSNQPQHF. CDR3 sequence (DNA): TGTGCCAGTAGTGTACAGAGCAATCAGCCCCAGCATTTT. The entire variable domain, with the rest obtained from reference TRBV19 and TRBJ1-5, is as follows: DGGITQSPKYLFRKEGQNVTLSCEQNLNHDAMYWYRQDPGQGLRLIYYSQIVNDFQKGDIAEGYSVSREKKESFPLTVTSAQKNPTAFYLCASSVQSNQPQHFGDGTRLSIL.

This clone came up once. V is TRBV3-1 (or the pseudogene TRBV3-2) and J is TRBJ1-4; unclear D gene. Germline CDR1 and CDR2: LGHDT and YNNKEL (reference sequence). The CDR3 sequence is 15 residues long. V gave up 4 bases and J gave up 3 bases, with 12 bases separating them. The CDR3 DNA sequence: TGTGCCAGCAGCCCCGAGGGTGTGGCTAATGAAAAACTGTTTTTT. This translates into CASSPEGVANEKLFF.

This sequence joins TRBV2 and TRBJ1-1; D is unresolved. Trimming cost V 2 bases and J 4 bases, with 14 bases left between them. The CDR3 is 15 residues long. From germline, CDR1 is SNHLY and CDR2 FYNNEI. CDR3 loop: CASSESPIWATEAFF. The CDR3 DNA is TGTGCCAGCAGTGAATCCCCTATATGGGCCACTGAAGCTTTCTTT. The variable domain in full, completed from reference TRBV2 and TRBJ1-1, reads EPEVTQTPSHQVTQMGQEVILRCVPISNHLYFYWYRQILGQKVEFLVSFYNNEISEKSEIFDDQFSVERPDGSNFTLKIRSTKLEDSAMYFCASSESPIWATEAFFGQGTRLTVV.

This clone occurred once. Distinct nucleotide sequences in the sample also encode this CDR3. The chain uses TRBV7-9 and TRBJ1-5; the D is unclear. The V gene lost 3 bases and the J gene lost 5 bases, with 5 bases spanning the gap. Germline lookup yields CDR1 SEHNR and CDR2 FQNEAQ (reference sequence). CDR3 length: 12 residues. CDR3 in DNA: TGTGCCAGCAGCTTCGGGGATCAGCCCCAGCATTTT. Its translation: CASSFGDQPQHF.

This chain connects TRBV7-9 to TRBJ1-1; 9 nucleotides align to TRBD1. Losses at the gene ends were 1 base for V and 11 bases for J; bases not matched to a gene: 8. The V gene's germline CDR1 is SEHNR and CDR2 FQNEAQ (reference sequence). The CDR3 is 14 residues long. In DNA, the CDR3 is TGTGCCAGCAGCTTAGATAGGACAGGGGACTTGGCTTTCTTT. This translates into CASSLDRTGDLAFF.

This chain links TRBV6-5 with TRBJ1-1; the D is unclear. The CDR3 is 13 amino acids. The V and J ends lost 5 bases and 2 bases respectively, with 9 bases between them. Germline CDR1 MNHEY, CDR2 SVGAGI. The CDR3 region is CASSTRENTEAFF. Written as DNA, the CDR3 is TGTGCCAGCAGTACCCGGGAAAACACTGAAGCTTTCTTT.

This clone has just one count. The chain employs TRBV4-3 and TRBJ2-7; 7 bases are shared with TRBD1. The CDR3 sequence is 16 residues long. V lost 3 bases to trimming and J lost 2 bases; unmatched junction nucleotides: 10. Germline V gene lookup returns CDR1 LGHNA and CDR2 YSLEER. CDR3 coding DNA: TGCGCCAGCAGCCAGGCCCGGGACAGAAACCCCTACGAGCAGTACTTC. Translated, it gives CASSQARDRNPYEQYF.